The 11 T cell receptor beta chains listed next were all sequenced from one sample in a study of CD8 T cells in ankylosing spondylitis. TCRdb used MiXCR to reprocess the 5' RACE reads, holding one entry per CDR3 protein. In the table there are tens of thousands of distinct CDR3 sequences, less than 4% of which are singletons. Sequencing input: blood, either unsorted or a sorted T cell fraction (not recorded which). The receptors originated from a male donor with ankylosing spondylitis or in good health (not recorded which).

This clonotype was counted ten times or more. V is TRBV9 and J is TRBJ1-2, with D possibly being TRBD1 (6 bases). This CDR3 has 14 residues. Germline-derived CDR1 and CDR2 are SGDLS and YYNGEE. Trimming pared 2 bases from V and 0 bases from J, leaving 8 bases between. This CDR3 is CASSVEGANYGYTF. The CDR3 nucleotides are TGTGCCAGCAGCGTCGAGGGGGCTAACTATGGCTACACCTTC.

This clonotype was observed many times. This rearrangement joins TRBV9 to TRBJ2-3, with unresolved D. The germline V and J ends were trimmed by 2 bases and 0 bases, with 10 bases remaining between them. CDR1 and CDR2 from the germline V gene are SGDLS and YYNGEE. The CDR3 is 15 amino acids. CDR3 bases: TGTGCCAGCAGCGTCCTAGACATCAGCACAGATACGCAGTATTTT. As protein: CASSVLDISTDTQYF.

This clonotype occurred many times. The chain couples TRBV9 to TRBJ2-3, with D maybe TRBD1 (6 bases). Germline CDR1 SGDLS, CDR2 YYNGEE. Between the trimmed V and J ends, which lost 4 bases and 6 bases, there was a span of 18 bases. The CDR3 extends over 15 amino acids. The CDR3 DNA is TGTGCCAGCAGCCCCCGGACAGCCTGGGTTGATACGCAGTATTTT. Translating gives CASSPRTAWVDTQYF.

This clonotype was counted at least ten times. This chain uses TRBV9 with TRBJ2-6; D is unresolved. This CDR3 is 13 amino acids long. From germline, CDR1 is SGDLS and CDR2 YYNGEE. Deletions cut 0 bases from V and 4 bases from J, with 2 bases between. CDR3 DNA sequence: TGTGCCAGCAGCGTAGGCGGGGCCAACGTCCTGACTTTC. Encoded protein: CASSVGGANVLTF.

This clonotype was picked up many times. The chain couples TRBV9 to TRBJ2-5; 10 bases are shared with TRBD2. Per the germline V gene, CDR1 is SGDLS and CDR2 is YYNGEE. This CDR3 has 16 residues. V trimming: 0 bases; J trimming: 5 bases; junction bases outside the gene matches: 7. CDR3 amino acids: CASSVESGGARETQYF. The CDR3, as DNA: TGTGCCAGCAGCGTAGAGAGCGGGGGGGCCCGGGAGACCCAGTACTTC.

Ten or more counts support this clonotype. The chain links TRBV9 to TRBJ2-1, with TRBD2 matching 10 bases. The CDR3 extends over 16 amino acids. V gave up 0 bases and J gave up 3 bases; unmatched junction bases: 3. Germline V gene sequence: CDR1 SGDLS, CDR2 YYNGEE. The CDR3 loop reads CASSVAPSGGYNEQFF. DNA of the CDR3: TGTGCCAGCAGCGTAGCTCCTAGCGGGGGCTACAATGAGCAGTTCTTC.

This clonotype occurred many times. The rearrangement links TRBV9 to TRBJ2-7; 7 bases line up with TRBD1. The CDR3 has 14 amino acids. Unmatched junction bases numbered 7, after V lost 7 bases and J lost 0 bases. The germline gives CDR1 SGDLS, CDR2 YYNGEE. CDR3 nucleotide sequence: TGTGCCAGCGCCCGTACAGGGGACTCCTACGAGCAGTACGTC. Translation: CASARTGDSYEQYV.

This clonotype was found many times. The genes are TRBV9 and TRBJ2-1; D unclear. The CDR3 runs to 14 residues. Germline CDR1 and CDR2: SGDLS and YYNGEE. Trimming cost V 0 bases and J 9 bases, with 13 bases left between them. CDR3 DNA sequence: TGTGCCAGCAGCGTAGCTGGACGGAACGTTGAGCAGTTCTTC. Its protein product is CASSVAGRNVEQFF.

The sample holds many counts of this clonotype. The chain couples TRBV9 to TRBJ2-5; D gene unclear. Trimming took off 3 bases at V and 5 bases at J, with 5 bases between the two ends. This CDR3 comprises 11 residues. Germline values: CDR1 SGDLS, CDR2 YYNGEE. The CDR3 sequence is CASSAAETQYF. CDR3 DNA sequence: TGTGCCAGCAGCGCAGCGGAGACCCAGTACTTC.

This clonotype was found many times. The chain uses TRBV9 and TRBJ2-3; 8 bases are shared with TRBD2. This CDR3 region has 17 residues. V shed 4 bases, J shed 4 bases, and the junction held 14 bases outside the gene matches. Per the germline V gene, CDR1 is SGDLS and CDR2 is YYNGEE. The CDR3 coding sequence is TGTGCCAGCAGCCCCCGCTCCCGGGGGGGCCAGGCAGATACGCAGTATTTT. Amino acid sequence: CASSPRSRGGQADTQYF.

The chain joins TRBV9 to TRBJ2-2, with D hard to call. The CDR3 length is 14 residues. Trimming stripped 0 bases from V and 6 bases from J, with 9 bases between. Germline V CDR1 and CDR2: SGDLS, YYNGEE. CDR3 sequence (DNA): TGTGCCAGCAGCGTAGATGGGGTTGCCGGGGAGCTGTTTTTT. It is translated as CASSVDGVAGELFF.